This TCR beta chain was captured in a study of blood T cell repertoires in COVID-19. Sequencing used immunoSEQ multiplex PCR; TCRdb keeps in-frame clones, though not all of them. The sample gives 30,000 to 40,000 clones, about 88% of which show up once; roughly 32% is in the top ten. Germline CDR1 reads SGHRS; CDR2 reads YFSETQ. The CDR3 extends over 15 amino acids. Trimming at V came to 4 bases and at J to 6 bases, leaving 12 bases not matched to a gene. The chain couples TRBV5-1 to TRBJ2-5, with TRBD1 identical over 7 bases. The material sequenced was peripheral blood. The TCR sequence derives from a man in his sixties or seventies with active COVID-19. Here the CDR3 reads CASSLNRQGRQTQYF. CDR3 DNA sequence: TGCGCCAGCAGCCTAAACCGACAGGGACGGCAGACCCAGTACTTC. The full variable domain, its missing parts supplied by reference TRBV5-1 and TRBJ2-5, is KAGVTQTPRYLIKTRGQQVTLSCSPISGHRSVSWYQQTPGQGLQFLFEYFSETQRNKGNFPGRFSGRQFSNSRSEMNVSTLELGDSALYLCASSLNRQGRQTQYFGPGTRLLVL.